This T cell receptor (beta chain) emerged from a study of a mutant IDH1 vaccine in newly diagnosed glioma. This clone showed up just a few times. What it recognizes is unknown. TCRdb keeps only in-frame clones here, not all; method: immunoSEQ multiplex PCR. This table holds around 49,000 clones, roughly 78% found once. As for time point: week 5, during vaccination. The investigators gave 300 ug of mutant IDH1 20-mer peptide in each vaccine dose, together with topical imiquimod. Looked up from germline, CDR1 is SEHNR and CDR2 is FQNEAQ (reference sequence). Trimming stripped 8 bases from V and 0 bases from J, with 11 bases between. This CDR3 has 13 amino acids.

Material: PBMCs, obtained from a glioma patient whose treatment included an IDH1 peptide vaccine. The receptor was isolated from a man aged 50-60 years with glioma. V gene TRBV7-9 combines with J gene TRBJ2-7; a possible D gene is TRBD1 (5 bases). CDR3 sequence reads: CASSGPSSYEQYF. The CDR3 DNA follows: TGTGCCAGCTCAGGGCCTAGCTCCTACGAGCAGTACTTC.